This T cell receptor beta chain is from a study of control samples from healthy donors and cancer patients. Germline CDR1 is LGHNA and CDR2 is YNFKEQ. Germline trimming cut 1 base from V and 1 base from J; bases unmatched to any gene: 0. The CDR3 has 15 amino acids. Assay used: immunoSEQ multiplex PCR; TCRdb lists only in-frame clones, some missing. The sample holds approximately 82,000 clones, 90% to 95% seen once. Sample: blood. The source of this sequence is a woman aged 18-29 years in good health. This chain uses TRBV4-2 with TRBJ2-3; TRBD2 agrees at 9 bases. The CDR3 loop is CASSQGLAGTDTQYF. The CDR3 DNA sequence: TGTGCCAGCAGCCAAGGACTAGCGGGCACAGATACGCAGTATTTT.